This TCR beta chain was recovered during a study of PD-1 blockade in classical Hodgkin lymphoma. Relapse after autologous stem cell transplantation occurred in every patient, and brentuximab vedotin exposure varied. Magnetic negative selection was used to purify CD4+ T cells from PBMCs that had been thawed. In the case of this clone: The antigen is not known.

Study-wide results and limits: Baseline diversity was lower in partial responders and progressors than complete responders. With respect to the repertoire differences, their causes, possibly disease activity or prior therapy, remain undefined.

The germline CDR1 and CDR2 sequences are SGHRS and YFSETQ. The V gene lost 2 bases and the J gene lost 6 bases, with 18 bases spanning the gap. There are 15 residues in the CDR3. Profiling relied on immunoSEQ multiplex PCR, and the TCRdb table lists in-frame clones only, not all of them. The table has around 25,000 clones, 84% seen once; the top ten hold under 2%. The sample in question was CD4+ T cells from blood, obtained at baseline. The clonotype was recovered from a human donor with classical Hodgkin lymphoma. This rearrangement joins TRBV5-1 to TRBJ2-7, with D possibly called TRBD1 or TRBD2 (5 bases each). CDR3 in amino acids: CASSFSGTVSGEQYF. For the CDR3, the DNA is TGCGCCAGCAGCTTTTCCGGGACGGTCTCCGGCGAGCAGTACTTC.